Presented here are 4 T cell receptor beta chains from one specimen sequenced in a study of blood T cell repertoires in COVID-19. Profiled with immunoSEQ multiplex PCR; TCRdb holds only in-frame clones, not every one. The data hold roughly 49,000 clones, with 65% to 85% observed a single time. Sequenced: peripheral blood. The source is a man aged 45-65 years with acute or convalescent COVID-19.

The chain employs TRBV29-1 and TRBJ2-7, with 8 bases that match TRBD2. Unmatched junction bases numbered 13, after V lost 7 bases and J lost 5 bases. This CDR3 is 14 amino acids long. The germline V gene encodes CDR1 SQVTM and CDR2 ANQGSEA. In nucleotides, the CDR3 is TGCAGCGGTGGAGTATCCGGGGGGGCCAACGAGCAGTACTTC. It codes for CSGGVSGGANEQYF.

The gene calls are TRBV6-2 or TRBV6-3 and TRBJ2-1; D perhaps matches TRBD1 (6 bases). Per germline, CDR1 MNHEY and CDR2 SVGEGT. The CDR3 extends over 12 amino acids. Deletions cut 0 bases from V and 12 bases from J, with 9 bases between. CDR3 sequence (DNA): TGTGCCAGCAGTTACTCGACAGGCGGGCAGTTCTTC. Translation: CASSYSTGGQFF.

J is TRBJ2-3 and V is TRBV3-1 (or the pseudogene TRBV3-2); TRBD1 might be the D (5 bases). Trimming shortened V by 1 base and J by 3 bases, and 14 bases separated the two germline ends. CDR3 length: 16 residues. Germline V gives CDR1 LGHDT, CDR2 YNNKEL (reference sequence). The CDR3 DNA reads TGTGCCAGCAGCCAAGTATCAGGGCTGGGGACAGATACGCAGTATTTT. The encoded protein is CASSQVSGLGTDTQYF.

The gene calls are TRBV7-2 and TRBJ2-5; weak D call: TRBD2 (5 bases). V was shortened by 0 bases and J by 10 bases, with 9 bases between the two germline ends. The CDR3 loop spans 12 amino acids. Per germline, CDR1 SGHTA and CDR2 FQGNSA. CDR3 protein: CASSLAGVDQYF. The CDR3, as DNA: TGTGCCAGCAGCTTAGCCGGGGTGGACCAGTACTTC.